This TCR beta chain was captured by sequencing in a study of T-cell reconstitution after alpha-beta-depleted transplantation in children. CDR1 and CDR2 (germline): SGHTA, FQGTGA. The CDR3 length is 15 residues. Trimming removed 5 bases from V and 9 bases from J; junction bases left unmatched: 8. This clonotype was observed at least ten times. Preparation of the TCRbeta library involved a method that used unique molecular identifiers. TCRdb passed the PCR reads through MiXCR, listing each CDR3 protein once. Of approximately 70,000 distinct CDR3 sequences in the sample, roughly 5% were seen once. The receptor comes from a boy under two years old who had a stem cell transplant for acute myeloid leukemia, so the T cells may come from the graft donor. The sequencing here drew on PBMCs, mostly from graft donor cells, taken 180 days after TCRalphabeta/CD19-depleted stem cell transplant. The rearrangement uses TRBV7-3 and TRBJ2-1; 12 bases are a match to TRBD2. The CDR3 DNA is TGTGCCAGCAGCCCTGGACTAGCGGGGTACGGTGAGCAGTTCTTC. Protein sequence: CASSPGLAGYGEQFF.